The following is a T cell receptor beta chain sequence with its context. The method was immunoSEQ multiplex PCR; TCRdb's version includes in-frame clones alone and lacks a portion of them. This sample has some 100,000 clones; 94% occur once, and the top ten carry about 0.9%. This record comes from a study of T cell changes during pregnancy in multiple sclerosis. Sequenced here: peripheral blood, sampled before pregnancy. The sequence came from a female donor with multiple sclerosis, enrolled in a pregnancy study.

DNA of the CDR3: TGTGCCAGCAGCTTATTACCCGGCACTGAAGCTTTCTTT. This sequence encodes CASSLLPGTEAFF. The chain joins TRBV7-9 to TRBJ1-1, with D uncertain. The V gene lost 2 bases and the J gene lost 4 bases, with 8 bases spanning the gap. This CDR3 is 13 amino acids long. CDR1 is SEHNR, CDR2 FQNEAQ, per germline (reference sequence).